This TCR beta chain was documented in a study of STAT5B mutations in CD4+ large granular lymphocyte leukemia. Study-wide findings and caveats: 25% of private leukemic clonotypes occurred rarely in other patients' non-leukemic repertoires. Without putative leukemic clones, patient CD4-sorted repertoires remained more clonal than healthy CD4+ repertoires.

This table comes from immunoSEQ multiplex PCR, and its TCRdb copy is limited to in-frame clones, with some not included. Among 20,000 to 25,000 clones listed, over 60% were seen once. Note on this clone: What it binds is not known.

Controls came from buffy coats of healthy blood donors. Sequencing was done on a sample of CD4+ T cells from blood buffy coats. The source of this sequence is a human donor in good health.

CDR3 region: CASSYRTGSDYGYTF. CDR3 nucleotide sequence: TGTGCCAGCAGTTACCGAACAGGGTCGGACTATGGCTACACCTTC. This chain joins TRBV6-6 and TRBJ1-2; D is perhaps TRBD1 (6 bases). The V gene lost 2 bases and the J gene lost 3 bases, with 13 bases spanning the gap. The length of the CDR3 is 15 residues. Germline values: CDR1 MNHNY, CDR2 SVGAGI (reference sequence).